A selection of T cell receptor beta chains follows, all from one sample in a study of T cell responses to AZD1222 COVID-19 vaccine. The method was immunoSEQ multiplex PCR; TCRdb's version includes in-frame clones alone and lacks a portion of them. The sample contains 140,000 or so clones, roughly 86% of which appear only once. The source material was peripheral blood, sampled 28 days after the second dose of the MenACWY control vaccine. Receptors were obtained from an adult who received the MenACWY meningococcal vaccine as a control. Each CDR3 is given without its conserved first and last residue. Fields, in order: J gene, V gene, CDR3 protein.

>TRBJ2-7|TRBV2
ASSASGRAPYEQY
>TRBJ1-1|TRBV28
AGGGQVAEAF
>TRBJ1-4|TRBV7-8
ASSLVGTGTGLF
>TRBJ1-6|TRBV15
ATRQGYNSPLH
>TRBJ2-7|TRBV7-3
ASSSTLAGGFGEQY
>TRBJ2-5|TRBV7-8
ASSFWLADQETQY
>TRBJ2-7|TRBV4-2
ASSPISGQGTGGFYEQY
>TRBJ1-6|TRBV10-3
AIADSTNSPLH
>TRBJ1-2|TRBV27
ASSYSRSNYGYT
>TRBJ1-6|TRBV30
AWRFVNSPLH
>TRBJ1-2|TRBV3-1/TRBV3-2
ASSQVSGKEGYT
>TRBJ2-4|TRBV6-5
ASRSTEKQY
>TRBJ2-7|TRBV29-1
SVEGTAPRNEQY
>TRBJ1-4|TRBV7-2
ASSLWAGGWEKLF
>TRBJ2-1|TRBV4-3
ASSQRQVRTYNEQF
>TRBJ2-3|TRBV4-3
ASSHQTGTSTDTQY
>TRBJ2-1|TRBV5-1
ASSLGIGAGAYNEQF